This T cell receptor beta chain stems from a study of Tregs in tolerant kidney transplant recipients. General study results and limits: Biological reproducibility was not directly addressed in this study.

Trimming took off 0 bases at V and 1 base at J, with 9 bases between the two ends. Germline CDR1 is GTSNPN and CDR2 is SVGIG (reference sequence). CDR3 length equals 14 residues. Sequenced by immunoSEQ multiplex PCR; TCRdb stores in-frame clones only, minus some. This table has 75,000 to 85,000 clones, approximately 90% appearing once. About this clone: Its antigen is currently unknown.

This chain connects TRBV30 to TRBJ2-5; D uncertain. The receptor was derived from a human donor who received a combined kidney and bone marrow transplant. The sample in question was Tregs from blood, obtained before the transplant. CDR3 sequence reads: CAWSVQGPQETQYF. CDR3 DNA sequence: TGTGCCTGGAGTGTACAAGGACCCCAAGAGACCCAGTACTTC.